A single sample gave rise to the 14 T cell receptor gamma chains below, sequenced in a study of gamma delta lymphoproliferative disorders and STAT genes. PBMCs from patients and controls supplied the genomic DNA for sequencing. TCRdb reran clone calling via CATT on the multiplex PCR reads. The sample includes about 4,100 gamma-chain clones, 7% of them seen just once. The sample comprised blood. The source is a human donor in good health.

This clone is labeled medium-sized. The genes are TRGV2 and TRGJP1. TCRdb records no J gene; here it was assigned by comparing the DNA to germline. Trimming took 0 bases from V and 8 from J; bases not matched to a gene: 9. The CDR3 covers 15 residues. Looked up from germline, CDR1 is EGSNGY and CDR2 is YDSYNSKV. The CDR3 coding sequence is TGTGCCACCTGGGACGGGCCGGTGGGCGGTTGGTTCAAGATATTT. Amino acids: CATWDGPVGGWFKIF.

The rearrangement joins TRGV2 to TRGJP1. The J gene, missing from TCRdb, was assigned here through DNA to germline matching. Trimming took 12 bases from V and 0 from J; bases not matched to a gene: 10. The CDR3 extends over 14 amino acids. CDR1 and CDR2 from the germline V gene are EGSNGY and YDSYNSKV. CDR3 in DNA: TGTGCCGGATTATACAATACCACTGGTTGGTTCAAGATATTT. This codes for CAGLYNTTGWFKIF.

Ten or more counts support this clone. V and J are TRGV5 and TRGJ1 or TRGJ2. The J gene, not given by TCRdb, was assigned here from a germline match of the nucleotide sequence. J was trimmed by 3 bases and V by 0 bases; bases with no gene match: 2. Germline values: CDR1 VINAFY, CDR2 YDVSNSKD. The CDR3 has 13 residues. The CDR3 DNA sequence: TGTGCCACCTGGGACAGGCTTTATTATAAGAAACTCTTT. Protein sequence: CATWDRLYYKKLF.

This clone has at least ten counts. This chain joins TRGV9 and TRGJ1 or TRGJ2. The J gene is not listed in TCRdb, so it was assigned here from a DNA match to germline. V was clipped by 0 bases and J by 3 bases; unmatched bases: 8. This CDR3 is 15 amino acids long. The V gene's germline CDR1 is GITISATS and CDR2 ISYDGTV (reference sequence). The CDR3 region has the DNA TGTGCCTTGTGGGAGGTGCATAGGCCTTATTATAAGAAACTCTTT. Translated, it gives CALWEVHRPYYKKLF.

This clone is medium-sized within its sample. The rearrangement joins TRGV2 to TRGJ1 or TRGJ2. The J gene, missing from TCRdb, was assigned here through DNA to germline matching. CDR1 EGSNGY and CDR2 YDSYNSKV come from the germline V gene. With V trimmed by 0 bases and J by 3 bases, 11 bases remained unmatched. The CDR3 is made up of 16 amino acids. The CDR3 nucleotides read TGTGCCACCTGGGACGGGACTACTCTCGGTTATTATAAGAAACTCTTT. The encoded protein is CATWDGTTLGYYKKLF.

The sample holds many counts of this clone. The J gene is TRGJ1 or TRGJ2, the V gene TRGV8. TCRdb carries no J gene annotation; the J gene was assigned here by matching the DNA with germline. V was pared by 4 bases and J by 1 base, with 7 bases of the junction left unmatched. The CDR3 totals 14 residues. Looked up from germline, CDR1 is VENAVY and CDR2 is YDSYNSRV. The CDR3 loop reads CATWEGINYYKKLF. In DNA, the CDR3 is TGTGCCACCTGGGAGGGGATCAATTATTATAAGAAACTCTTT.

The chain has TRGV3 and TRGJ1 or TRGJ2. Since TCRdb gives no J gene, matching the DNA to germline was used here to assign it. In germline, CDR1 is VTNTFY, CDR2 YDVSTARD (reference sequence). The CDR3 is 10 amino acids. The ends lost 12 bases at V and 6 bases at J; junction bases unmatched: 8. CDR3 nucleotides: TGTGCCCCCAGAAGTTATAAGAAACTCTTT. Amino acid sequence: CAPRSYKKLF.

Concerning this clone: The DNA is omitted, as the CDR3 cannot be located on it reliably, and the CDR3 follows TCRdb's listing. No J gene was named, though the V gene is TRGV2. The germline V gene encodes CDR1 EGSNGY and CDR2 YDSYNSKV. The CDR3 is 21 residues long, counting both termini. CDR3 region: CATWDHPSRIIRNSLAVEQHF.

There are many counts of this clone. This chain uses TRGV8 with TRGJ1 or TRGJ2. The J gene comes from matching the DNA to germline here; TCRdb lacks it. J lost 3 bases, V lost 4 bases, and 6 bases had no gene match. The CDR3 runs 13 residues. Per germline, CDR1 VENAVY and CDR2 YDSYNSRV. The CDR3 sequence: CATWEVLYYKKLF. In DNA, the CDR3 is TGTGCCACCTGGGAGGTTCTTTATTATAAGAAACTCTTT.

This clone came up many times. The chain uses TRGV8 and TRGJP1. The J gene, missing from TCRdb, was assigned here through DNA to germline matching. The CDR3 covers 12 residues. The junction had 0 bases not matched to a gene; V was cut back by 5 bases and J by 3 bases. From germline, CDR1 is VENAVY and CDR2 YDSYNSRV. The chain's CDR3 is CATWATGWFKIF. Written as DNA, the CDR3 is TGTGCCACCTGGGCCACTGGTTGGTTCAAGATATTT.

This clone is medium-sized by share. The listed TCRdb protein conflicts with the DNA translation at residue 5, and the protein shown is translated directly from the DNA. The rearrangement joins TRGV3 to TRGJ1 or TRGJ2. TCRdb records no J gene; here it was assigned by comparing the DNA to germline. This CDR3 is built from 12 residues. V dropped 5 bases and J dropped 3; count of bases not matched to a gene: 4. Germline lookup yields CDR1 VTNTFY and CDR2 YDVSTARD (reference sequence). The CDR3 region is CATWVLYYKKLF. For the CDR3, the DNA is TGTGCCACCTGGGTCCTTTATTATAAGAAACTCTTT.

This clone is labeled as medium-sized (0.01 to 0.1%). The chain combines TRGV2 with TRGJ1 or TRGJ2. The J gene, absent from TCRdb, was called here by matching the DNA to germline. V lost 6 bases to trimming and J lost 0 bases; unmatched junction nucleotides: 2. The CDR3 sequence is 12 residues long. Germline CDR1 reads EGSNGY; CDR2 reads YDSYNSKV. The CDR3 coding sequence is TGTGCCACCTGGAAGAATTATTATAAGAAACTCTTT. This translates into CATWKNYYKKLF.

In its sample, this clone ranks as medium-sized. The V gene is listed as TRGV2; no J gene was called. CDR1 is EGSNGY and CDR2 is YDSYNSKV in the germline V gene. The CDR3 totals 9 residues. The CDR3 is CATWGVELF. For the CDR3, the DNA is TGTGCCACCTGGGGGGTAGAACTCTTT.

By frequency in the sample, this clone is medium-sized. The chain carries TRGV10 and TRGJ1 or TRGJ2. Matching the DNA to germline supplied the J gene, which TCRdb does not give. TRGV10 is reported as an ORF; its role is uncertain. The ends lost 8 bases at V and 5 bases at J; junction bases unmatched: 16. This CDR3 has 15 amino acids. The CDR3 protein is CAAWDWRGFHYKKLF. The CDR3 bases are TGTGCTGCGTGGGATTGGAGGGGATTTCATTATAAGAAACTCTTT.